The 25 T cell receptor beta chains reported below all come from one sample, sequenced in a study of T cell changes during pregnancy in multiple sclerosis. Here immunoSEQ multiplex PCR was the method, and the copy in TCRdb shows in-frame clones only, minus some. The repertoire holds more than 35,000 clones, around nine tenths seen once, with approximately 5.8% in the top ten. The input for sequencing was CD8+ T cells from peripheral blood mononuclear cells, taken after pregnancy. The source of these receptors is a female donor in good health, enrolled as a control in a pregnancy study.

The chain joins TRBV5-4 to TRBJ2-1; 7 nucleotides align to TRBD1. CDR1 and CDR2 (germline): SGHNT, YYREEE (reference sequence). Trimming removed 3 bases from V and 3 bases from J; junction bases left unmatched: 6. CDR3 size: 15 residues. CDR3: CASSSRQGDYNEQFF. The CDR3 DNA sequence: TGTGCCAGCAGCTCCCGACAGGGCGACTACAATGAGCAGTTCTTC.

The CDR3 region is CASSQGIPGQRGTEQYF. In DNA, the CDR3 is TGCGCCAGCAGCCAAGGGATACCGGGACAGAGGGGTACGGAGCAGTACTTC. The genes are TRBV4-3 and TRBJ2-7; 7 bases are a match to TRBD1. The CDR3 is 17 residues long. The germline gives CDR1 LGHNA, CDR2 YSLEER. V was clipped by 1 base and J by 7 bases; unmatched bases: 16.

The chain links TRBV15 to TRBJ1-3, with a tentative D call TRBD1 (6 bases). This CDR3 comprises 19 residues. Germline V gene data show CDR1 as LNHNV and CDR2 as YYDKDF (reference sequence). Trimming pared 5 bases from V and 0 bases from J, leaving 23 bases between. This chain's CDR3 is CATSGILLQGPYSGNTIYF. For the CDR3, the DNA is TGTGCCACCAGCGGAATACTCCTACAGGGTCCCTACTCTGGAAACACCATATATTTT.

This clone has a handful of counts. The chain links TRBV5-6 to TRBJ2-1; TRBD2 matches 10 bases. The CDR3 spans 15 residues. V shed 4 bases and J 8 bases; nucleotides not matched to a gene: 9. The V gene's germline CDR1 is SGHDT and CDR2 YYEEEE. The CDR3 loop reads CASSGAGLASHEQFF. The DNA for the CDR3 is TGTGCCAGCAGCGGCGCGGGACTAGCGAGTCATGAGCAGTTCTTC.

In DNA form, the CDR3 reads TGTGCCAGCAGCCCAAAGACAACTCCCGGAAACACCATATATTTT. This encodes CASSPKTTPGNTIYF. This chain joins TRBV4-2 and TRBJ1-3; D is unresolved. V lost 4 bases and J 4 bases, leaving 14 bases between the germline ends. Germline CDR1 reads LGHNA; CDR2 reads YNFKEQ. The CDR3 consists of 15 residues.

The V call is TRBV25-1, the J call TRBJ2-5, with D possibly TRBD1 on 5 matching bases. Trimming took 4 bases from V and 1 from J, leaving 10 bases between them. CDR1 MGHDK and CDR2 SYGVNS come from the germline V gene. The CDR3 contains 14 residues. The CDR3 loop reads CASSGGALQETQYF. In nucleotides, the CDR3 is TGTGCCAGCAGTGGTGGGGCCCTCCAAGAGACCCAGTACTTC.

The CDR3 reads CASSPSLTGVRGYTF. The CDR3 DNA sequence: TGTGCCAGCAGTCCCTCGTTGACAGGGGTGAGGGGCTACACCTTC. The V gene is TRBV27, the J gene TRBJ1-2, with 8 bases aligning to TRBD1. This CDR3 comprises 15 residues. J was trimmed by 8 bases and V by 5 bases; bases with no gene match: 13. Germline lookup yields CDR1 MNHEY and CDR2 SMNVEV (reference sequence).

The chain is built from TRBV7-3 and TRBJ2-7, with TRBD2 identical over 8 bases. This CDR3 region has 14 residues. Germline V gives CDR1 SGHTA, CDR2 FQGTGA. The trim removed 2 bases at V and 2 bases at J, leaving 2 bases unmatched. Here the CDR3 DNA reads TGTGCCAGCAGCTTATTCGGGGGGGCCTACGAGCAGTACTTC. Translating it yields CASSLFGGAYEQYF.

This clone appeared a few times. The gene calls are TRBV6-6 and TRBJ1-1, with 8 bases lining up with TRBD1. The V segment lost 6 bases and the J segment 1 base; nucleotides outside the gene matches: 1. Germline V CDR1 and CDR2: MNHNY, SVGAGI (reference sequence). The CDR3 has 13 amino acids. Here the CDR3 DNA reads TGTGCCAGCAGCGACAGGGGGAACACTGAAGCTTTCTTT. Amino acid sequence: CASSDRGNTEAFF.

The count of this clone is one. CDR3 coding DNA: TGTGCCAGCAGAACCGGGACAGGGGATAACACCATATATTTT. Translation gives CASRTGTGDNTIYF. The chain joins TRBV5-6 to TRBJ1-3, with 10 bases identical to TRBD1. With 5 bases clipped from V and 7 bases from J, the junction kept 6 bases outside the gene matches. This CDR3 has 14 residues. Germline V gives CDR1 SGHDT, CDR2 YYEEEE.

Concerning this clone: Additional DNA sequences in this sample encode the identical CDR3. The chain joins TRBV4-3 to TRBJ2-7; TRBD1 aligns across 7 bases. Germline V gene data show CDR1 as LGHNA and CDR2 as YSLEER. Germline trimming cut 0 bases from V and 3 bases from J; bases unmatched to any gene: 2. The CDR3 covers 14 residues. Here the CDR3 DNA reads TGCGCCAGCAGCCAAGACCGGGACAGCTACGAGCAGTACTTC. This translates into CASSQDRDSYEQYF.

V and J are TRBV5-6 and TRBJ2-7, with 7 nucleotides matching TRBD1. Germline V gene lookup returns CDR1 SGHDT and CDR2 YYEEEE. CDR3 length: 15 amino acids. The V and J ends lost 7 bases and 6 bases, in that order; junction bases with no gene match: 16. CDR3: CASGTAGQASGEQYF. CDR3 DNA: TGTGCCAGCGGTACCGCAGGACAGGCCTCCGGCGAGCAGTACTTC.

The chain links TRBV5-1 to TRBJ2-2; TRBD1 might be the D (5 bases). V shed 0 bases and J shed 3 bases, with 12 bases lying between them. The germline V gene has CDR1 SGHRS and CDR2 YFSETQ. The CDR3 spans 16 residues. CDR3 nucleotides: TGCGCCAGCAGCTTGGTAGGGCAGGGTGACACCGGGGAGCTGTTTTTT. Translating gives CASSLVGQGDTGELFF.

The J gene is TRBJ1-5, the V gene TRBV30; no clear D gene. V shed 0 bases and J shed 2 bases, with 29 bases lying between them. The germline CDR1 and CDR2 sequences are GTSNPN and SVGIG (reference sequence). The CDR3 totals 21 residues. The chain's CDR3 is CAWSVVFVQEPPLRGNQPQHF. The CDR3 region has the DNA TGTGCCTGGAGTGTGGTTTTCGTTCAGGAACCCCCACTCCGCGGCAATCAGCCCCAGCATTTT.

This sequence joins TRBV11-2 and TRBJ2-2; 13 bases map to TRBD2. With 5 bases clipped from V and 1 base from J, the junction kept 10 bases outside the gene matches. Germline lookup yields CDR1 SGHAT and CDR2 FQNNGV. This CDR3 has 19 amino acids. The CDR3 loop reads CASSTSGGEGLQNTGELFF. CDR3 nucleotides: TGTGCCAGCAGCACTAGCGGGGGGGAGGGGCTACAGAACACCGGGGAGCTGTTTTTT.

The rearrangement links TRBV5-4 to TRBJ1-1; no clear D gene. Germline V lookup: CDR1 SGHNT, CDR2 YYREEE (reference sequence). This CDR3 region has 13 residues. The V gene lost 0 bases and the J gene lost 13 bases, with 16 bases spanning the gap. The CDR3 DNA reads TGTGCCAGCAGCTTGGTTGGAGGATCTCTGGGTTTCTTT. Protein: CASSLVGGSLGFF.

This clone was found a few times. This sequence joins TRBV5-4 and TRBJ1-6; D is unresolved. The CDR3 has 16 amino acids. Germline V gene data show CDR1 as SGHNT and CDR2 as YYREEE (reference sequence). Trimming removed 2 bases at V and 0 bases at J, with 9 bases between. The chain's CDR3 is CASSLGSSSYNSPLHF. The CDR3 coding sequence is TGTGCCAGCAGCTTAGGGAGTAGCTCCTATAATTCACCCCTCCACTTT.

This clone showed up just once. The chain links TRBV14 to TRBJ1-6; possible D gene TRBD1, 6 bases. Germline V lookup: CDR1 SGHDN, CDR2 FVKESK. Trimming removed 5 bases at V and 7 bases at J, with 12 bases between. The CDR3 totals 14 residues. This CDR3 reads CASSVAGENSPLHF. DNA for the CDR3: TGTGCCAGCAGCGTCGCAGGGGAGAATTCACCCCTCCACTTT.

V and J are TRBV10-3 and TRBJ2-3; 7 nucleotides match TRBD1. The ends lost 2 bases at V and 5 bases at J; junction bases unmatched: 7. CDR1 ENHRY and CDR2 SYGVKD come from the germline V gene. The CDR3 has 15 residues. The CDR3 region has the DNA TGTGCCATCAGTGAGGAGACAGGGCAGGGAGATACGCAGTATTTT. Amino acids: CAISEETGQGDTQYF.

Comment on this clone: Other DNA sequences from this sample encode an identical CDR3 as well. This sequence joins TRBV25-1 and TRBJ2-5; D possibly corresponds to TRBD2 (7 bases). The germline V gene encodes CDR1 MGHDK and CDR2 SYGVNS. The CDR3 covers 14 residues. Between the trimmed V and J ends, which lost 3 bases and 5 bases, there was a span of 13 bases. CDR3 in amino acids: CASSDEGGGETQYF. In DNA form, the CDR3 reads TGTGCCAGCAGTGATGAAGGGGGAGGGGAGACCCAGTACTTC.

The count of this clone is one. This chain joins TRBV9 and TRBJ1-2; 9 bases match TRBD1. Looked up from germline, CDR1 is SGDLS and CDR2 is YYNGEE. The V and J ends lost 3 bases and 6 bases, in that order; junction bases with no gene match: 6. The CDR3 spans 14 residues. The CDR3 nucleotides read TGTGCCAGCAGCGAAACAGGGGGCGCGGATGGCTACACCTTC. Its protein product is CASSETGGADGYTF.

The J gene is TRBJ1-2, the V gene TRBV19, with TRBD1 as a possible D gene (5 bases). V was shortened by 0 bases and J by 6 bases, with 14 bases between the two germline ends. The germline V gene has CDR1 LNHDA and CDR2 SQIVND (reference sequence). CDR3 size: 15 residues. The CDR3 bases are TGTGCCAGTAGTATAGATTTCGACAGCTCGGATGGCTACACCTTC. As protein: CASSIDFDSSDGYTF.

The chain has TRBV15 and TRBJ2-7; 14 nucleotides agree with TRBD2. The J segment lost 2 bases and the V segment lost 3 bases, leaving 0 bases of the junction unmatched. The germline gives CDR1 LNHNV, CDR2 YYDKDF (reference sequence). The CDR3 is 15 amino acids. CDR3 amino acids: CATSRGLAGAYEQYF. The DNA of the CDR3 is TGTGCCACCAGCAGGGGACTAGCGGGGGCCTACGAGCAGTACTTC.

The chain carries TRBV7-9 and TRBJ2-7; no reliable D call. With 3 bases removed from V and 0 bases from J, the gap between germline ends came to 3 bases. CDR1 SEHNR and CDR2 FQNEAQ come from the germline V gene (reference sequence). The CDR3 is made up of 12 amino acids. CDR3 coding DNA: TGTGCCAGCAGCTTCGGCTCCTACGAGCAGTACTTC. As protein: CASSFGSYEQYF.

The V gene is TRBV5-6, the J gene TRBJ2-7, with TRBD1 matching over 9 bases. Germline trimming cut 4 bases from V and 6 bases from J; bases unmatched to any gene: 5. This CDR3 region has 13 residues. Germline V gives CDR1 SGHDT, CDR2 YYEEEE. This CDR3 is CASSPETGGEQYF. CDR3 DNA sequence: TGTGCCAGCAGCCCCGAGACAGGGGGCGAGCAGTACTTC.